This TCR beta chain was recovered during a study of T-cell reconstitution after alpha-beta-depleted transplantation in children. TCRbeta library construction was performed incorporating unique molecular identifiers. Each CDR3 protein gets one entry after TCRdb re-called the PCR reads with MiXCR. This table has approximately 490,000 distinct CDR3 sequences, 12% appearing once. This CDR3 spans 13 amino acids. Germline CDR1 and CDR2: SGDLS and YYNGEE. Trimming took off 5 bases at V and 0 bases at J, with 8 bases between the two ends. The chain carries TRBV9 and TRBJ2-5; no definite D call. This clonotype was obtained from a human donor who donated a stem cell graft to a child with combined immunodeficiency. This specimen was PBMCs from the stem cell graft donor, taken from the stem cell graft. For the CDR3, the DNA is TGTGCCAGCAGTGACAAGTACCAAGAGACCCAGTACTTC. Encoded protein: CASSDKYQETQYF.